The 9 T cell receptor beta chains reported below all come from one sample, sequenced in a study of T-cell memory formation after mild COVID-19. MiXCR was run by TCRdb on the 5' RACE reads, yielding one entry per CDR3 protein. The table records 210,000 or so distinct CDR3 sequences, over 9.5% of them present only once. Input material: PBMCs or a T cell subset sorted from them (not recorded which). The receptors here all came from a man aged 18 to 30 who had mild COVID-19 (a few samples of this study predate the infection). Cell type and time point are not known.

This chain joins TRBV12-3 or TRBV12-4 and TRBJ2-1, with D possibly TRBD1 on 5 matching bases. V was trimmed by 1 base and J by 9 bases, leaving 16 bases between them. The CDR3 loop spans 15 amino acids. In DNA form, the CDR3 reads TGTGCCAGCAGTTTAGACCAGGCTAGGGGTGGTGAGCAGTTCTTC. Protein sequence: CASSLDQARGGEQFF.

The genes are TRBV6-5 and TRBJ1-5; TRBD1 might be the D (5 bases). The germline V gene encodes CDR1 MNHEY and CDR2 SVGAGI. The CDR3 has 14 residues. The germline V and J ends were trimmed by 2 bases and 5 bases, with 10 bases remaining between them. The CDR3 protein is CASSYASGYQPQHF. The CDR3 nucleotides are TGTGCCAGCAGTTACGCGTCAGGGTATCAGCCCCAGCATTTT.

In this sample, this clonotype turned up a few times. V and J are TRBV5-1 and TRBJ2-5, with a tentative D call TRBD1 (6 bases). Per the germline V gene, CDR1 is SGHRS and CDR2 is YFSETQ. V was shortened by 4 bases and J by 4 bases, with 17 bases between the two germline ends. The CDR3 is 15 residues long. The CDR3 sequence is CASSATLQGRETQYF. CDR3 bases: TGCGCCAGCAGCGCTACCCTACAGGGCCGAGAGACCCAGTACTTC.

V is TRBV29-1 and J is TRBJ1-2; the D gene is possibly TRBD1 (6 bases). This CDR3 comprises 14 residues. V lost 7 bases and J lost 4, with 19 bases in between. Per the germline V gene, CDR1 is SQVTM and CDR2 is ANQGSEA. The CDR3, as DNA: TGCAGCGCCCAGATAAGCCAGGGGATCTATGGCTACACCTTC. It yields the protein CSAQISQGIYGYTF.

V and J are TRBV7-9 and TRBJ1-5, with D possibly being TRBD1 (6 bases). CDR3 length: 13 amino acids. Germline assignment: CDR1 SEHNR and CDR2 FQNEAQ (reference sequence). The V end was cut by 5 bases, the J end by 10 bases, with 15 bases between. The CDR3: CASSEAGGHPQHF. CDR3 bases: TGTGCCAGCAGCGAAGCCGGGGGACATCCCCAGCATTTT.

The CDR3 sequence is CASSLRPGSHNEQFF. CDR3 bases: TGTGCCAGCAGCTTAAGGCCCGGGAGCCACAATGAGCAGTTCTTC. The rearrangement links TRBV7-3 to TRBJ2-1; perhaps TRBD2 as D (6 bases). Trimming took 1 base from V and 5 from J, leaving 12 bases between them. The germline CDR1 and CDR2 sequences are SGHTA and FQGTGA. The CDR3 is 15 residues long.

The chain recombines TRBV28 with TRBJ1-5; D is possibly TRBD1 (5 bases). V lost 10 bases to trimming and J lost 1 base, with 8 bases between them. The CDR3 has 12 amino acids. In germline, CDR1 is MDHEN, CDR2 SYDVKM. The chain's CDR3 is CAIHRSNQPQHF. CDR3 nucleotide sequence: TGTGCCATCCACAGGAGCAATCAGCCCCAGCATTTT.

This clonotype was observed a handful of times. The CDR3 here is CASSQGGVGDTQYF. CDR3 DNA sequence: TGCGCCAGCAGCCAAGGGGGGGTGGGAGATACGCAGTATTTT. The rearrangement uses TRBV4-1 and TRBJ2-3; possible D gene TRBD2, 6 bases. V lost 1 base to trimming and J lost 5 bases, with 10 bases between them. CDR3 length: 14 residues. Germline values: CDR1 MGHRA, CDR2 YSYEKL.

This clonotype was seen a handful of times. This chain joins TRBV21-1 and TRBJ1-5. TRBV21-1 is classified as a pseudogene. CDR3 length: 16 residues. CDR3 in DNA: TGTGCCAGCAGCCTGCGACCCTACCATAGCAATCAGCCCCAGCATTTT. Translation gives CASSLRPYHSNQPQHF.